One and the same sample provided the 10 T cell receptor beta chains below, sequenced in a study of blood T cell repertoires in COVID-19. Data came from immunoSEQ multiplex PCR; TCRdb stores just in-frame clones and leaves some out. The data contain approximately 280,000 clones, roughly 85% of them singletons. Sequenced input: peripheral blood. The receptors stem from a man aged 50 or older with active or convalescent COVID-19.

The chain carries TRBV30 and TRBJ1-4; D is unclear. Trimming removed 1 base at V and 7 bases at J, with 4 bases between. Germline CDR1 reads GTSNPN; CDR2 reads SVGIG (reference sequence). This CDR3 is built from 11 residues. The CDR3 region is CAWSASEKLFF. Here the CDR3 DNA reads TGTGCCTGGAGTGCCAGTGAAAAACTGTTTTTT. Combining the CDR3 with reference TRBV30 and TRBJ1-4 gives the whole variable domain SQTIHQWPATLVQPVGSPLSLECTVEGTSNPNLYWYRQAAGRGLQLLFYSVGIGQISSEVPQNLSASRPQDRQFILSSKKLLLSDSGFYLCAWSASEKLFFGSGTQLSVL.

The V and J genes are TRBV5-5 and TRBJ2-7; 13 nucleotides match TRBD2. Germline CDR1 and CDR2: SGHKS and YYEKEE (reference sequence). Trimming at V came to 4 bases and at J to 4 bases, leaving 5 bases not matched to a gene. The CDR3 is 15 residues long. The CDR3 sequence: CASSLGLAGTYEQYF. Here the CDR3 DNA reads TGTGCCAGCAGCCTGGGACTAGCGGGAACATACGAGCAGTACTTC.

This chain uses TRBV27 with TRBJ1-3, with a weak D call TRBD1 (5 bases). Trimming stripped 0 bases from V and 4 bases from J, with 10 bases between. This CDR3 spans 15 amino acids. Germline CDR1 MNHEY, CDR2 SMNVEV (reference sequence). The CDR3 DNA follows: TGTGCCAGCAGTTTATCGGGGTCAGGGGGAAACACCATATATTTT. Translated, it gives CASSLSGSGGNTIYF.

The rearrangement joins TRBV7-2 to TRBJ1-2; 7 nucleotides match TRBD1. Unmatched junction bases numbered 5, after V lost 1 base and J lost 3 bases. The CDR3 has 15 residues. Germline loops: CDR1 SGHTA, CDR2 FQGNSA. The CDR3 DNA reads TGTGCCAGCAGCTTAGTCCTCGGGACAGACTATGGCTACACCTTC. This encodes CASSLVLGTDYGYTF. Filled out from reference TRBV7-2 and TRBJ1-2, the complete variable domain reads GAGVSQSPSNKVTEKGKDVELRCDPISGHTALYWYRQSLGQGLEFLIYFQGNSAPDKSGLPSDRFSAERTGGSVSTLTIQRTQQEDSAVYLCASSLVLGTDYGYTFGSGTRLTVV.

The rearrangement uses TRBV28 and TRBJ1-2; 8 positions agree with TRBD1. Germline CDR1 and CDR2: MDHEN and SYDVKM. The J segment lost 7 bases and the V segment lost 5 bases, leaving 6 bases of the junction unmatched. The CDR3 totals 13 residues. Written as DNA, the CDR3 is TGTGCCAGCAGTCCCCAGGGGGCGCGTGGCTACACCTTC. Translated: CASSPQGARGYTF.

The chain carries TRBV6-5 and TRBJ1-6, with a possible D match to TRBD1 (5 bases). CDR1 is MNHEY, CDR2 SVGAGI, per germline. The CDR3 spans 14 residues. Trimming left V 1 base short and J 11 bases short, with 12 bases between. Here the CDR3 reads CASSYLGPEAPLHF. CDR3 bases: TGTGCCAGCAGTTACTTGGGGCCTGAGGCACCCCTCCACTTT.

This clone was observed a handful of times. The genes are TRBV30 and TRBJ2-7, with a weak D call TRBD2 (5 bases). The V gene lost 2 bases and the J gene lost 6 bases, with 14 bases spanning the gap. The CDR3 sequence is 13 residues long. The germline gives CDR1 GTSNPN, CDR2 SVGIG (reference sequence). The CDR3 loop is CAWSWVRTREQYF. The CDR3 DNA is TGTGCCTGGAGTTGGGTCCGGACTCGCGAGCAGTACTTC.

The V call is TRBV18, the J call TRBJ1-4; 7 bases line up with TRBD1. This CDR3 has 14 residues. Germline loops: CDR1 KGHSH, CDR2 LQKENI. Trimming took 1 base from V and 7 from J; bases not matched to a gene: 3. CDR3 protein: CASSPQGAGEKLFF. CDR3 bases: TGTGCCAGCTCACCACAGGGGGCAGGTGAAAAACTGTTTTTT. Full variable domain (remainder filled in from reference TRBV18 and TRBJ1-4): NAGVMQNPRHLVRRRGQEARLRCSPMKGHSHVYWYRQLPEEGLKFMVYLQKENIIDESGMPKERFSAEFPKEGPSILRIQQVVRGDSAAYFCASSPQGAGEKLFFGSGTQLSVL.

The CDR3 sequence is CASSVGGRGYNEQFF. In DNA form, the CDR3 reads TGTGCCAGCAGCGTAGGCGGGAGGGGGTACAATGAGCAGTTCTTC. The chain joins TRBV9 to TRBJ2-1; 9 nucleotides agree with TRBD2. Per germline, CDR1 SGDLS and CDR2 YYNGEE. The CDR3 covers 15 residues. J lost 4 bases, V lost 0 bases, and 2 bases had no gene match.

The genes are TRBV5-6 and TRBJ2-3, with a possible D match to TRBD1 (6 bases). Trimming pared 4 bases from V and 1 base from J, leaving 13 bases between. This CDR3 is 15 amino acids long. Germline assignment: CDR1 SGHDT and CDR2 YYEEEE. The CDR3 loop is CASSLDRWGTDTQYF. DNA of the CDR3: TGTGCCAGCAGCCTAGACAGGTGGGGCACAGATACGCAGTATTTT. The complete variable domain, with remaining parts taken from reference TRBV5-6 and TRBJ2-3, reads DAGVTQSPTHLIKTRGQQVTLRCSPKSGHDTVSWYQQALGQGPQFIFQYYEEEERQRGNFPDRFSGHQFPNYSSELNVNALLLGDSALYLCASSLDRWGTDTQYFGPGTRLTVL.